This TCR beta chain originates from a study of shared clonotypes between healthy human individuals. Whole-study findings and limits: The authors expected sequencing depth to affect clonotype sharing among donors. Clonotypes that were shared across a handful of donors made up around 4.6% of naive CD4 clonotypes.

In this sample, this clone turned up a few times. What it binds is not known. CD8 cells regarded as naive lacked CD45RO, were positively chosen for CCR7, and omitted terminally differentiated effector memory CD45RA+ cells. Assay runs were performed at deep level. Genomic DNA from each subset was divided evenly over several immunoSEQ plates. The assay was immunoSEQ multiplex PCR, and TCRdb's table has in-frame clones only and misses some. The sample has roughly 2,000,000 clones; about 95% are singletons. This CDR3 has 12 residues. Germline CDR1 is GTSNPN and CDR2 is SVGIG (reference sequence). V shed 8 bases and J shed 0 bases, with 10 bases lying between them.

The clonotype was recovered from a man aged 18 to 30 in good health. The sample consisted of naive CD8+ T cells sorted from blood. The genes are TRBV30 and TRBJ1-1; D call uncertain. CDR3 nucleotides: TGTGCCGGTTCCGGGATGAACACTGAAGCTTTCTTT. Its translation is CAGSGMNTEAFF.